This is a list of T cell receptor beta chains from one sample in a study of T cells after yellow fever vaccination. TCRdb reprocessed the 5' RACE reads with MiXCR, giving one entry per CDR3 protein. The sample includes around 360,000 distinct CDR3 sequences, roughly 11% seen only once; the top ten take around 20%. This sample comprised PBMCs, obtained on the day of the first yellow fever vaccination. Receptor source: a man aged 18 to 30 who received the YFV17D yellow fever vaccine. Both conserved end residues are part of each CDR3. D genes are given only for firm matches. Clone size is given for some rows only: seen once, a few or many times, or a class if the clone is expanded.

clone size,V gene,D gene,J gene,CDR3 DNA,CDR3 protein
-,TRBV5-6,-,TRBJ2-5,TGTGCCAGCAGCTTGTATCCGGGTCGAGGCCAGTACTTC,CASSLYPGRGQYF
-,TRBV7-2,-,TRBJ2-7,TGTGCCAGCAGCTTAGCGGGCCGCGAGCAGTACTTC,CASSLAGREQYF
few,TRBV18,TRBD1,TRBJ2-7,TGTGCCAGCCACGACCCAGGGGGACCCTACGAGCAGTACTTC,CASHDPGGPYEQYF
few,TRBV6-4,-,TRBJ2-1,TGTGCCAGCAGAAAACCAAGACTAGTCCGGTTCTTCGATGAGCAGTTCTTC,CASRKPRLVRFFDEQFF
-,TRBV7-9,-,TRBJ2-7,TGTGCCAGCAGCTTAGCGCGCATTGGCGAGCAGTACTTC,CASSLARIGEQYF
many,TRBV12-3/TRBV12-4,-,TRBJ1-1,TGTGCCAGCAGACCGGGCCCCCTGAACACTGAAGCTTTCTTT,CASRPGPLNTEAFF
few,TRBV14,-,TRBJ2-2,TGTGCCAGCAGCCAAGTGGAAGCCGGGGAGCTGTTTTTT,CASSQVEAGELFF
few,TRBV6-5,-,TRBJ2-1,TGTGCCAGCAGTTACGCGGCCCCTTCCTACAATGAGCAGTTCTTC,CASSYAAPSYNEQFF
-,TRBV4-3,TRBD2,TRBJ2-2,TGCGCCAGCAAGCCACTAGCGGCCTTTACCGGGGAGCTGTTTTTT,CASKPLAAFTGELFF
few,TRBV4-2,-,TRBJ1-4,TGTGCCAGCAGCCAAGATCCGGAGCGTGGGGCCACTAATGAAAAACTGTTTTTT,CASSQDPERGATNEKLFF
many,TRBV20-1,-,TRBJ2-3,TGCAGTGCTACGGACGTTACAGATACGCAGTATTTT,CSATDVTDTQYF
-,TRBV10-2,-,TRBJ1-4,TGCGCCAGCAGTGATCGGGCTGTGGGTGAAAAACTGTTTTTT,CASSDRAVGEKLFF
few,TRBV12-3/TRBV12-4,-,TRBJ2-1,TGTGCCAGCAGTCCTCCCGCCGCGATAGAGCAGTTCTTC,CASSPPAAIEQFF
few,TRBV29-1,-,TRBJ2-5,TGCAGCGTGGCCGAGCTCCAAGAGACCCAGTACTTC,CSVAELQETQYF
few,TRBV11-2,TRBD1,TRBJ2-1,TGTGCCAGCAGCTTAATCAGGACAGGGCCCCATGAGCAGTTCTTC,CASSLIRTGPHEQFF
-,TRBV6-1,TRBD2,TRBJ2-3,TGTGCCAGCAGTACCTCTAGCGGGGGAGCTTACACAGATACGCAGTATTTT,CASSTSSGGAYTDTQYF
-,TRBV4-3,TRBD1,TRBJ1-2,TGCGCCAGCAGCCAGGGGGGACAGGGGGAGGACTATGGCTACACCTTC,CASSQGGQGEDYGYTF
-,TRBV4-3,-,TRBJ2-6,TGCGCCAGCAGCCAAGAGGGGCCGTCTGGGGCCAACGTCCTGACTTTC,CASSQEGPSGANVLTF
-,TRBV6-2/TRBV6-3,TRBD1,TRBJ1-5,TGTGCCAGCACTCCGGACAGGTCTCAGCCCCAGCATTTT,CASTPDRSQPQHF